This TCR beta chain was documented in a study of shared clonotypes between healthy human individuals. The V gene lost 2 bases and the J gene lost 8 bases, with 9 bases spanning the gap. CDR3 size: 11 residues. Germline CDR1 reads GTSNPN; CDR2 reads SVGIG (reference sequence). Assay runs were performed at deep level. Produced via immunoSEQ multiplex PCR; TCRdb's table is partial and in-frame only. The sample yields about 2 million clones, about 95% seen once. Regarding this clone: What it binds is not known.

Broader study findings: An expected dependence of interdonor clonotype sharing on sequencing depth was noted.

Partitioning of CD4+ cells yielded a CD45RA+ naive subset and a CD45RA-negative memory subset. V is TRBV30 and J is TRBJ1-2; unclear D gene. The TCR was taken from a man younger than 30 in good health. Sequenced: naive CD4+ T cells sorted from blood. Subset reported: CD45RA+ positively selected. The CDR3 sequence: CAWSNWEGYTF. As DNA, the CDR3 is TGTGCCTGGAGTAATTGGGAGGGCTACACCTTC.